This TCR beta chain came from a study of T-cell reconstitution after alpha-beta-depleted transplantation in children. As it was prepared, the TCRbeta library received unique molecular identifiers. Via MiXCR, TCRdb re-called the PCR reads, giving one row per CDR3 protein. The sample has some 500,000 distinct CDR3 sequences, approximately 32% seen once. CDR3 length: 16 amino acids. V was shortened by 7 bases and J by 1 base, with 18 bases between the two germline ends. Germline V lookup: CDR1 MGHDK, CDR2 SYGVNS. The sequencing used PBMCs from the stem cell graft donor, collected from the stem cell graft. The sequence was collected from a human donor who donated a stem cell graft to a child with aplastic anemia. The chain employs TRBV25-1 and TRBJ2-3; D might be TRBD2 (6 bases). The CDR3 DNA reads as TGTGCCAGCACTCCTGGGTCCGGGGGAGGCACAGATACGCAGTATTTT. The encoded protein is CASTPGSGGGTDTQYF. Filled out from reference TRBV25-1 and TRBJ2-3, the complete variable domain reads EADIYQTPRYLVIGTGKKITLECSQTMGHDKMYWYQQDPGMELHLIHYSYGVNSTEKGDLSSESTVSRIRTEHFPLTLESARPSHTSQYLCASTPGSGGGTDTQYFGPGTRLTVL.